This paragraph covers one T cell receptor beta chain sequence. Participants, 18 to 89 years old, spanned 25 or so US areas. Allocation to cohorts depended on clinical history reported by the participants. This CDR3 has 16 residues. The germline gives CDR1 SGHTA, CDR2 FQGTGA. Deletions cut 5 bases from V and 5 bases from J, with 18 bases between. The sample belongs to a study of blood T cell repertoires in COVID-19. Study information: T cells, B-cell-depleted T cells, or PBMCs supplied cDNA or gDNA.

The table came from immunoSEQ multiplex PCR; TCRdb's copy has only in-frame clones and leaves some out. The sample yields about 230,000 clones, approximately 88% seen once. This rearrangement joins TRBV7-3 to TRBJ2-2, with a weak D call TRBD2 (6 bases). The sequence derives from a woman in her thirties who had been exposed to COVID-19. The sample comprised PBMCs or T cells enriched from blood (not recorded which). CDR3 sequence: CASSRTGEGRTGELFF. The CDR3 nucleotides read TGTGCCAGCAGCCGAACGGGAGAAGGTCGGACCGGGGAGCTGTTTTTT.